The sequence of this T cell receptor beta chain was determined in a study of shared clonotypes between healthy human individuals. The study's findings and limits: Incompleteness in sorted-subset sequencing, despite large depth, was shown by rarefaction. What naive subsets generally showed was a larger estimated richness than memory subsets showed.

The CDR3 sequence is 15 residues long. The germline V gene has CDR1 SQVTM and CDR2 ANQGSEA. The V and J ends lost 7 bases and 7 bases, in that order; junction bases with no gene match: 17. Sorted-subset replicate PCRs used roughly 220 ng DNA, approximately 30,000 T cell genomes. The protocol was immunoSEQ multiplex PCR, while the TCRdb copy is restricted to in-frame clones and leaves out a portion. Among about 110,000 clones listed, roughly two thirds were seen once. Details on this clone: Its matching antigen is unknown.

This receptor was obtained from a woman aged 30 to 39 in good health. Specimen: memory CD8+ T cells sorted from blood. Sample subset: CD45RO+ cells pooled with CCR7-negative TemRA cells. This chain connects TRBV29-1 to TRBJ1-2, with 8 bases aligning to TRBD1. The CDR3 DNA reads TGCAGCGCCGTGGCAGCGACAGGGGAAGTTGGTGGCTACACCTTC. Translated, it gives CSAVAATGEVGGYTF. Using reference TRBV29-1 and TRBJ1-2 for the parts outside the CDR3, the full variable domain is SAVISQKPSRDICQRGTSLTIQCQVDSQVTMMFWYRQQPGQSLTLIATANQGSEATYESGFVIDKFPISRPNLTFSTLTVSNMSPEDSSIYLCSAVAATGEVGGYTFGSGTRLTVV.